The 25 T cell receptor beta chains given below trace back to one sample, sequenced in a study of shared clonotypes between healthy human individuals. Sequenced by immunoSEQ multiplex PCR; TCRdb stores in-frame clones only, minus some. This table has over 2 million clones, around 92% appearing once. Sequenced material: naive CD4+ T cells from PBMCs. Noted subset: CD45RA+ positively selected. The receptor source for this set is a man between 18 and 35 years old in good health. Some clones in this sample may be carry-over from other donors' samples.

This clone was observed a handful of times. Within the sample, other DNA sequences also encode this same CDR3. V usage is TRBV7-9 and J usage is TRBJ1-1; no reliable D call. Germline V gives CDR1 SEHNR, CDR2 FQNEAQ (reference sequence). This CDR3 is 13 amino acids long. The V end lost 3 bases, the J end lost 2 bases, and 7 bases lay between the germline ends. The CDR3 sequence is CASSFDGNTEAFF. CDR3 bases: TGTGCCAGCAGCTTCGACGGTAACACTGAAGCTTTCTTT. Full variable domain (outside the CDR3, taken from reference TRBV7-9 and TRBJ1-1): DTGVSQNPRHKITKRGQNVTFRCDPISEHNRLYWYRQTLGQGPEFLTYFQNEAQLEKSRLLSDRFSAERPKGSFSTLEIQRTEQGDSAMYLCASSFDGNTEAFFGQGTRLTVV.

Note on this clone: Other DNA sequences in this sample translate to the same CDR3. The chain carries TRBV2 and TRBJ2-5; D gene unclear. CDR1 is SNHLY and CDR2 is FYNNEI in the germline V gene. The CDR3 has 13 residues. V lost 3 bases and J lost 2, with 7 bases in between. The CDR3 loop is CASSEDRQETQYF. The CDR3 nucleotides read TGTGCCAGCAGTGAGGACCGTCAAGAGACCCAGTACTTC.

As to this clone: Other nucleotide sequences from this sample produce the same CDR3. This chain joins TRBV28 and TRBJ2-2; D is uncertain. Between the trimmed V and J ends, which lost 5 bases and 2 bases, there was a span of 3 bases. CDR3 length equals 12 residues. The germline gives CDR1 MDHEN, CDR2 SYDVKM. CDR3 nucleotide sequence: TGTGCCAGCAGTGTTAACACCGGGGAGCTGTTTTTT. This codes for CASSVNTGELFF.

V is TRBV5-1 and J is TRBJ1-6, with 9 bases lining up with TRBD1. V shed 4 bases and J 10 bases; nucleotides not matched to a gene: 6. Germline lookup yields CDR1 SGHRS and CDR2 YFSETQ. This CDR3 spans 14 amino acids. The CDR3 nucleotides are TGCGCCAGCAGCGAACGGACAGGGGAGTCACCCCTCCACTTT. Translating it yields CASSERTGESPLHF. The full variable domain, completed using reference TRBV5-1 and TRBJ1-6, is KAGVTQTPRYLIKTRGQQVTLSCSPISGHRSVSWYQQTPGQGLQFLFEYFSETQRNKGNFPGRFSGRQFSNSRSEMNVSTLELGDSALYLCASSERTGESPLHFGNGTRLTVT.

The V and J genes are TRBV6-1 and TRBJ1-1; a weak D match, TRBD1 (6 bases). The CDR3 spans 13 residues. V was trimmed by 7 bases and J by 1 base, leaving 10 bases between them. Germline lookup yields CDR1 MNHNS and CDR2 SASEGT. Here the CDR3 DNA reads TGTGCCAGCAATATACAGGGGAACACTGAAGCTTTCTTT. Its protein product is CASNIQGNTEAFF.

This chain links TRBV5-4 with TRBJ2-5, with TRBD2 matching over 9 bases. From germline, CDR1 is SGHNT and CDR2 YYREEE (reference sequence). The CDR3 contains 15 residues. The V segment lost 3 bases and the J segment 5 bases; nucleotides outside the gene matches: 8. The CDR3 DNA follows: TGTGCCAGCAGCTCGCCTAGCGGGACACGTGAGACCCAGTACTTC. Its protein product is CASSSPSGTRETQYF.

This clone appeared a few times. The J gene is TRBJ2-7, the V gene TRBV6-6, with a tentative D call TRBD1 (8 bases). Trimming removed 6 bases from V and 5 bases from J, with 23 bases in between. Per the germline V gene, CDR1 is MNHNY and CDR2 is SVGAGI (reference sequence). This CDR3 is 16 amino acids long. CDR3 sequence: CASSDSGAGGPHEQYF. Written as DNA, the CDR3 is TGTGCCAGCAGCGACAGCGGGGCAGGGGGCCCCCACGAGCAGTACTTC.

The chain uses TRBV9 and TRBJ1-2; D call uncertain. Germline V lookup: CDR1 SGDLS, CDR2 YYNGEE. V shed 3 bases and J shed 8 bases, with 20 bases lying between them. This CDR3 has 15 amino acids. DNA for the CDR3: TGTGCCAGCAGCGGAGGTCTCGGGCGGTTCGGGGGCTACACCTTC. Its protein product is CASSGGLGRFGGYTF.

V is TRBV7-3 and J is TRBJ2-7, with 8 bases matching TRBD2. V gave up 3 bases and J gave up 6 bases; unmatched junction bases: 10. Germline V CDR1 and CDR2: SGHTA, FQGTGA. This CDR3 has 15 amino acids. CDR3 region: CASSFAGTRSSEQYF. CDR3 nucleotide sequence: TGTGCCAGCAGCTTCGCCGGGACTAGGTCGTCCGAGCAGTACTTC.

The chain links TRBV7-3 to TRBJ1-2; 12 bases are shared with TRBD1. Germline CDR1 is SGHTA and CDR2 is FQGTGA. The CDR3 is 13 amino acids. V was clipped by 3 bases and J by 14 bases; unmatched bases: 7. The CDR3 DNA is TGTGCCAGCAGCTTCCCGGGACAGGGGGCTAAGACCTTC. The encoded protein is CASSFPGQGAKTF.

V usage is TRBV18 and J usage is TRBJ2-7; 10 bases agree with TRBD1. Germline V lookup: CDR1 KGHSH, CDR2 LQKENI. The CDR3 loop spans 13 amino acids. V lost 8 bases to trimming and J lost 7 bases; unmatched junction nucleotides: 8. CDR3 sequence (DNA): TGTGCCAGCGAACGCGGGACAGGGGAGGAGCAGTACTTC. Translation: CASERGTGEEQYF.

This chain uses TRBV19 with TRBJ2-1; 10 bases map to TRBD1. V lost 5 bases to trimming and J lost 4 bases; unmatched junction nucleotides: 5. From germline, CDR1 is LNHDA and CDR2 SQIVND (reference sequence). The CDR3 extends over 15 amino acids. In DNA form, the CDR3 reads TGTGCCAGTAGTCGGGACAGGGGCAAGTACAATGAGCAGTTCTTC. This encodes CASSRDRGKYNEQFF.

This rearrangement joins TRBV28 to TRBJ2-2; D is uncertain. The ends were cut back, 3 bases at V and 4 bases at J, with 6 bases in the middle. CDR3 length: 13 amino acids. Germline CDR1 MDHEN, CDR2 SYDVKM. For the CDR3, the DNA is TGTGCCAGCAGTTTCTGGTCCACCGGGGAGCTGTTTTTT. It codes for CASSFWSTGELFF.

V and J are TRBV30 and TRBJ2-7, with 10 nucleotides matching TRBD2. This CDR3 is built from 15 residues. The V and J ends lost 1 base and 2 bases, in that order; junction bases with no gene match: 5. Germline V gene sequence: CDR1 GTSNPN, CDR2 SVGIG (reference sequence). CDR3 amino acids: CAWSDGLAVTYEQYF. As DNA, the CDR3 is TGTGCCTGGAGTGACGGACTAGCGGTGACCTACGAGCAGTACTTC.

This clone was recorded only once. Other DNA variants within this sample encode the same CDR3. The chain joins TRBV5-1 to TRBJ2-7; TRBD2 matches 11 bases. Germline V CDR1 and CDR2: SGHRS, YFSETQ. The CDR3 is 15 residues long. The ends lost 2 bases at V and 0 bases at J; junction bases unmatched: 1. The CDR3 DNA follows: TGCGCCAGCAGCTTCACTAGCGGGAGCTCCTACGAGCAGTACTTC. This codes for CASSFTSGSSYEQYF. Full variable domain (rest looked up from reference TRBV5-1 and TRBJ2-7): KAGVTQTPRYLIKTRGQQVTLSCSPISGHRSVSWYQQTPGQGLQFLFEYFSETQRNKGNFPGRFSGRQFSNSRSEMNVSTLELGDSALYLCASSFTSGSSYEQYFGPGTRLTVT.

This clone was seen only once. Because the CDR3's place on the DNA is in doubt, the DNA is left out and the CDR3 is given as listed by TCRdb. The V and J genes are TRBV21-1 and TRBJ1-4; TRBD1 reflects the table's D call only, with no check against the DNA. TRBV21-1 corresponds to a pseudogene. Including both end residues, the CDR3 is 15 amino acids long. This CDR3 is CASSKVGTGNEKLFF.

The chain is built from TRBV4-2 and TRBJ1-1; D is unclear. CDR1 is LGHNA and CDR2 is YNFKEQ in the germline V gene. V lost 0 bases, J lost 11 bases, and 10 bases lay in between. The CDR3 extends over 12 amino acids. The CDR3 spells CASSQDSVRAFF. In DNA, the CDR3 is TGTGCCAGCAGCCAAGACAGCGTGCGGGCTTTCTTT.

Here the CDR3 DNA reads TGTGCCAGCAGTAGTTTAGGACACCCGTCTGGGGAGCTGTTTTTT. It encodes CASSSLGHPSGELFF. The J gene is TRBJ2-2, the V gene TRBV6-6; the D gene is possibly TRBD1 (5 bases). CDR3 size: 15 residues. V lost 5 bases to trimming and J lost 8 bases, with 18 bases between them. In germline, CDR1 is MNHNY, CDR2 SVGAGI (reference sequence).

V and J are TRBV15 and TRBJ2-7; TRBD1 matches at 9 bases. From germline, CDR1 is LNHNV and CDR2 YYDKDF (reference sequence). The CDR3 spans 15 residues. With 4 bases clipped from V and 4 bases from J, the junction kept 8 bases outside the gene matches. CDR3 bases: TGTGCCACCAGCACAGACCGGGACAGGGCTTACGAGCAGTACTTC. Protein sequence: CATSTDRDRAYEQYF.

V gene TRBV2 combines with J gene TRBJ1-3; D is perhaps TRBD1 (6 bases). The CDR3 contains 15 residues. Germline CDR1 reads SNHLY; CDR2 reads FYNNEI. Trimming removed 4 bases from V and 0 bases from J, with 10 bases in between. In nucleotides, the CDR3 is TGTGCCAGCAGTGCCGACAGGAGCTCTGGAAACACCATATATTTT. Protein: CASSADRSSGNTIYF.

The chain employs TRBV6-1 and TRBJ1-1; D unresolved. Trimming pared 4 bases from V and 0 bases from J, leaving 15 bases between. Germline loops: CDR1 MNHNS, CDR2 SASEGT. The CDR3 contains 16 residues. This CDR3 is CASSAEHGDVNTEAFF. CDR3 bases: TGTGCCAGCAGTGCTGAGCACGGAGACGTGAACACTGAAGCTTTCTTT.

This clone turned up a few times. The identical CDR3 is also encoded by other nucleotide sequences in the sample. The J gene is TRBJ1-2, the V gene TRBV28; TRBD1 might be the D (6 bases). CDR1 MDHEN and CDR2 SYDVKM come from the germline V gene. Trimming removed 3 bases from V and 4 bases from J, with 9 bases in between. CDR3 length: 13 amino acids. The CDR3 protein is CASSLQGPYGYTF. The DNA of the CDR3 is TGTGCCAGCAGTTTGCAGGGGCCCTATGGCTACACCTTC.

This chain joins TRBV7-2 and TRBJ2-3, with D hard to call. The CDR3 sequence is 12 residues long. Germline CDR1 is SGHTA and CDR2 is FQGNSA. Trimming removed 5 bases from V and 4 bases from J, with 7 bases in between. CDR3 coding DNA: TGTGCCAGCAGCCGAGAGGCAGATACGCAGTATTTT. Its protein is CASSREADTQYF.

V is TRBV5-4 and J is TRBJ1-2; 10 bases match TRBD1. J was trimmed by 8 bases and V by 4 bases; bases with no gene match: 11. Germline CDR1 SGHNT, CDR2 YYREEE (reference sequence). This CDR3 spans 15 amino acids. CDR3: CASSPKTGGWEGYTF. The CDR3 DNA is TGTGCCAGCAGCCCAAAGACAGGGGGCTGGGAAGGCTACACCTTC.

The chain joins TRBV18 to TRBJ2-5; D uncertain. Germline CDR1 KGHSH, CDR2 LQKENI. V was pared by 0 bases and J by 5 bases, with 7 bases between. There are 13 residues in the CDR3. CDR3 residues: CASSPPQSETQYF. The CDR3 nucleotides are TGTGCCAGCTCACCACCGCAGTCCGAGACCCAGTACTTC. The entire variable domain, with the rest obtained from reference TRBV18 and TRBJ2-5, is as follows: NAGVMQNPRHLVRRRGQEARLRCSPMKGHSHVYWYRQLPEEGLKFMVYLQKENIIDESGMPKERFSAEFPKEGPSILRIQQVVRGDSAAYFCASSPPQSETQYFGPGTRLLVL.